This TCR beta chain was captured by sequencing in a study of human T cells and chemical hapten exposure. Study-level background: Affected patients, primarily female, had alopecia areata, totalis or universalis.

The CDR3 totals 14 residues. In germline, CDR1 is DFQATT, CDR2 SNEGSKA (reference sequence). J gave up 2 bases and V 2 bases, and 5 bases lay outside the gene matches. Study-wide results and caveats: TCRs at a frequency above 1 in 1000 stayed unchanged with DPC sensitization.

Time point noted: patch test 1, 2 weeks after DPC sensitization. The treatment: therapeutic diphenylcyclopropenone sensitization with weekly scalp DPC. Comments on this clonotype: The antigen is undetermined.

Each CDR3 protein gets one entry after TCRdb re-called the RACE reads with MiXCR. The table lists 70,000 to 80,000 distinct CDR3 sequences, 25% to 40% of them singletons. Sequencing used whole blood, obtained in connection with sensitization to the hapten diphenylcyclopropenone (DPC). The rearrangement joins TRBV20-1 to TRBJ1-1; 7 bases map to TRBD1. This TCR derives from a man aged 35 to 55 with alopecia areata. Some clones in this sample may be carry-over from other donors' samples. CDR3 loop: CSARRRQGNTEAFF. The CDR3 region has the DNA TGCAGTGCTAGACGTAGACAGGGAAACACTGAAGCTTTCTTT.